The 30 T cell receptor beta chains below were found in one sample sequenced in a study of cytotoxic CD8 clonotypes in ibrutinib-treated CLL. Profiling relied on immunoSEQ multiplex PCR, and the TCRdb table lists in-frame clones only, not all of them. The sample consists of over 70,000 clones, just over 85% of them appearing once. Sequenced here: PBMCs, sampled before ibrutinib treatment. Source of these receptors: a human donor with chronic lymphocytic leukemia.

The gene calls are TRBV27 and TRBJ2-2; no clear D gene. The V gene's germline CDR1 is MNHEY and CDR2 SMNVEV (reference sequence). The CDR3 has 12 residues. Trimming shortened V by 8 bases and J by 5 bases, and 9 bases separated the two germline ends. CDR3 protein: CASGTLTGELFF. The CDR3 DNA reads as TGTGCCAGCGGAACTTTGACCGGGGAGCTGTTTTTT.

This clone was seen more than once but under ten times. The chain joins TRBV6-6 to TRBJ2-1; D is possibly TRBD2 (6 bases). Germline V CDR1 and CDR2: MNHNY, SVGAGI (reference sequence). V was clipped by 0 bases and J by 8 bases, with 11 bases between them. The CDR3 spans 14 residues. The CDR3 DNA reads as TGTGCCAGCAGTTACTCGTCGGCTAGCGATGAGCAGTTCTTC. This encodes CASSYSSASDEQFF.

The J gene is TRBJ1-2, the V gene TRBV5-1; TRBD1 matches at 12 bases. The germline V gene encodes CDR1 SGHRS and CDR2 YFSETQ. V was pared by 5 bases and J by 6 bases, with 5 bases of the junction left unmatched. CDR3 length equals 14 residues. For the CDR3, the DNA is TGCGCCAGCAGGGGACAGGGGGCTAGAGATGGCTACACCTTC. Translation gives CASRGQGARDGYTF.

This chain links TRBV30 with TRBJ1-2; D possibly corresponds to TRBD1 (6 bases). Germline-derived CDR1 and CDR2 are GTSNPN and SVGIG (reference sequence). Trimming removed 0 bases from V and 7 bases from J, with 12 bases in between. CDR3 length: 13 amino acids. CDR3 residues: CAWSVASGAGYTF. CDR3 sequence (DNA): TGTGCCTGGAGTGTAGCGTCAGGGGCTGGCTACACCTTC. The full variable domain, its missing parts supplied by reference TRBV30 and TRBJ1-2, is SQTIHQWPATLVQPVGSPLSLECTVEGTSNPNLYWYRQAAGRGLQLLFYSVGIGQISSEVPQNLSASRPQDRQFILSSKKLLLSDSGFYLCAWSVASGAGYTFGSGTRLTVV.

The chain recombines TRBV6-1 with TRBJ1-2; 7 bases align to TRBD1. The V gene end was trimmed by 6 bases and the J gene end by 0 bases; junction bases not matched to a gene: 4. This CDR3 comprises 14 residues. Germline V gives CDR1 MNHNS, CDR2 SASEGT. The CDR3 DNA reads TGTGCCAGCAGATTGCAGGGGGCTAACTATGGCTACACCTTC. It is translated as CASRLQGANYGYTF.

V and J are TRBV19 and TRBJ2-7; no firm D call. Per germline, CDR1 LNHDA and CDR2 SQIVND (reference sequence). The CDR3 has 14 amino acids. V was pared by 1 base and J by 7 bases, with 14 bases between. CDR3 in DNA: TGTGCCAGTAGTATAGGCCACTCAAGAAGGGAGCAGTACTTC. It is translated as CASSIGHSRREQYF.

Comment on this clone: In the same sample, other DNA sequences code for this CDR3. The genes are TRBV30 and TRBJ1-2; D is unresolved. V lost 0 bases and J lost 1, with 6 bases in between. This CDR3 has 13 amino acids. In germline, CDR1 is GTSNPN, CDR2 SVGIG (reference sequence). The CDR3, as DNA: TGTGCCTGGAGTGTAAGCGTTAACTATGGCTACACCTTC. This encodes CAWSVSVNYGYTF.

V and J are TRBV6-6 and TRBJ1-2; D is uncertain. V was shortened by 6 bases and J by 3 bases, with 14 bases between the two germline ends. The CDR3 runs to 14 residues. From germline, CDR1 is MNHNY and CDR2 SVGAGI (reference sequence). CDR3: CASSPNAEHYGYTF. DNA for the CDR3: TGTGCCAGCAGCCCTAATGCGGAGCACTATGGCTACACCTTC.

The chain couples TRBV6-5 to TRBJ1-5, with D perhaps matching TRBD1 (6 bases). This CDR3 has 14 amino acids. Germline lookup yields CDR1 MNHEY and CDR2 SVGAGI. Trimming took off 0 bases at V and 7 bases at J, with 10 bases between the two ends. The CDR3 here is CASSYSGASQPQHF. As DNA, the CDR3 is TGTGCCAGCAGTTACTCGGGGGCATCGCAGCCCCAGCATTTT.

The rearrangement links TRBV10-3 to TRBJ1-1; D gene unclear. Germline assignment: CDR1 ENHRY and CDR2 SYGVKD. The CDR3 is 12 amino acids. The V and J ends lost 2 bases and 1 base respectively, with 2 bases between them. DNA for the CDR3: TGTGCCATCAGTGAGCGGAACACTGAAGCTTTCTTT. Its translation: CAISERNTEAFF.

The chain is built from TRBV11-2 and TRBJ2-2, with D perhaps matching TRBD1 or TRBD2 (6 bases each). CDR1 is SGHAT and CDR2 is FQNNGV in the germline V gene. Deletions cut 3 bases from V and 4 bases from J, with 15 bases between. This CDR3 has 16 residues. CDR3 sequence (DNA): TGTGCCAGCAGCTTGCTCCGGGGGCGGACCACCGGGGAGCTGTTTTTT. Protein: CASSLLRGRTTGELFF.

The CDR3 here is CASSLESQGQQYF. Here the CDR3 DNA reads TGTGCCAGCAGCTTAGAGTCGCAGGGCCAGCAGTACTTC. This chain joins TRBV7-8 and TRBJ2-7, with D possibly being TRBD1 (5 bases). V was trimmed by 1 base and J by 8 bases, leaving 12 bases between them. The CDR3 is 13 residues long. CDR1 and CDR2 from the germline V gene are SGHVS and FQNEAQ. The full variable domain, in which reference TRBV7-8 and TRBJ2-7 provide the parts outside the CDR3, is GAGVSQSPRYKVAKRGQDVALRCDPISGHVSLFWYQQALGQGPEFLTYFQNEAQLDKSGLPSDRFFAERPEGSVSTLKIQRTQQEDSAVYLCASSLESQGQQYFGPGTRLTVT.

The CDR3 region has the DNA TGCAGCGTTGTAAGGACAGGGGCTTCTGGGGCCAACGTCCTGACTTTC. It translates to CSVVRTGASGANVLTF. V usage is TRBV29-1 and J usage is TRBJ2-6; 9 bases are shared with TRBD1. V shed 4 bases and J 1 base; nucleotides not matched to a gene: 5. The germline CDR1 and CDR2 sequences are SQVTM and ANQGSEA. There are 16 residues in the CDR3.

This clone was seen more than once but under ten times. The chain is built from TRBV5-1 and TRBJ2-7, with 9 positions matching TRBD1. The CDR3 has 15 residues. CDR1 SGHRS and CDR2 YFSETQ come from the germline V gene. V lost 5 bases to trimming and J lost 6 bases; unmatched junction nucleotides: 12. This CDR3 reads CASSFSSTGGAEQYF. The DNA for the CDR3 is TGCGCCAGCAGTTTCAGTAGTACAGGGGGCGCCGAGCAGTACTTC.

This chain joins TRBV28 and TRBJ2-7; D may be TRBD2 (5 bases). CDR1 and CDR2 from the germline V gene are MDHEN and SYDVKM. The V gene lost 1 base and the J gene lost 5 bases, with 18 bases spanning the gap. The CDR3 contains 16 residues. Here the CDR3 DNA reads TGTGCCAGCAGTTTATTAATCGCTTCCGTTAGCGACGAGCAGTACTTC. Its translation is CASSLLIASVSDEQYF.

The rearrangement joins TRBV6-6 to TRBJ1-1, with 11 positions matching TRBD1. Germline V gene data show CDR1 as MNHNY and CDR2 as SVGAGI (reference sequence). V shed 4 bases and J 10 bases; nucleotides not matched to a gene: 5. The CDR3 consists of 13 residues. The DNA for the CDR3 is TGTGCCAGCAGTTTCGGACAGGGGGCTGGAGCTTTCTTT. This translates into CASSFGQGAGAFF.

The chain is built from TRBV19 and TRBJ2-5, with 8 positions matching TRBD2. Germline loops: CDR1 LNHDA, CDR2 SQIVND (reference sequence). J was trimmed by 5 bases and V by 2 bases; bases with no gene match: 7. This CDR3 spans 15 amino acids. CDR3 sequence (DNA): TGTGCCAGTAGTATATATGGGACTAGTGAGGAGACCCAGTACTTC. It is translated as CASSIYGTSEETQYF.

The chain has TRBV19 and TRBJ2-7, with TRBD1 matching 9 bases. The CDR3 sequence is 15 residues long. Trimming at V came to 3 bases and at J to 3 bases, leaving 6 bases not matched to a gene. Germline V gene data show CDR1 as LNHDA and CDR2 as SQIVND (reference sequence). The CDR3 here is CASSIDGQGFYEQYF. The CDR3 DNA follows: TGTGCCAGTAGTATTGATGGACAGGGGTTCTACGAGCAGTACTTC.

The rearrangement links TRBV19 to TRBJ2-2; D perhaps matches TRBD1 (5 bases). Germline-derived CDR1 and CDR2 are LNHDA and SQIVND (reference sequence). The V and J ends lost 2 bases and 6 bases respectively, with 19 bases between them. This CDR3 spans 17 amino acids. CDR3 bases: TGTGCCAGTAGTATAATACATGCTGTGGGGCGCGCCGGGGAGCTGTTTTTT. Protein sequence: CASSIIHAVGRAGELFF.

This chain connects TRBV19 to TRBJ1-2; TRBD1 is a possible D gene (5 bases). The CDR3 loop spans 17 amino acids. CDR1 and CDR2 from the germline V gene are LNHDA and SQIVND (reference sequence). Trimming shortened V by 5 bases and J by 6 bases, and 25 bases separated the two germline ends. CDR3: CASSPRPFTGAHHGYTF. The CDR3 bases are TGTGCCAGTAGTCCAAGACCCTTTACAGGAGCTCATCATGGCTACACCTTC.

V usage is TRBV28 and J usage is TRBJ2-1; perhaps TRBD2 as D (5 bases). CDR3 length equals 18 residues. Germline V gene sequence: CDR1 MDHEN, CDR2 SYDVKM. Trimming removed 3 bases at V and 4 bases at J, with 22 bases between. This CDR3 reads CASSLVGGVVGDYNEQFF. The CDR3 region has the DNA TGTGCCAGCAGTTTGGTTGGAGGAGTAGTAGGAGATTACAATGAGCAGTTCTTC.

This chain joins TRBV10-3 and TRBJ1-2; TRBD1 matches 8 bases. The CDR3 covers 14 residues. From germline, CDR1 is ENHRY and CDR2 SYGVKD. Trimming cost V 6 bases and J 6 bases; bases outside gene matches: 9. CDR3 sequence (DNA): TGTGCCATCAGGAGGGACAGGTACTCTCATGGCTACACCTTC. It is translated as CAIRRDRYSHGYTF.

This chain connects TRBV25-1 to TRBJ1-1; D is unclear. The CDR3 is 13 amino acids. The V gene's germline CDR1 is MGHDK and CDR2 SYGVNS. With 4 bases removed from V and 1 base from J, the gap between germline ends came to 7 bases. CDR3 nucleotides: TGTGCCAGCAGTGGTTTTGGGAACACTGAAGCTTTCTTT. Encoded protein: CASSGFGNTEAFF. The full variable domain, rest sourced from reference TRBV25-1 and TRBJ1-1, is EADIYQTPRYLVIGTGKKITLECSQTMGHDKMYWYQQDPGMELHLIHYSYGVNSTEKGDLSSESTVSRIRTEHFPLTLESARPSHTSQYLCASSGFGNTEAFFGQGTRLTVV.

The chain has TRBV5-4 and TRBJ2-7; 8 bases are a match to TRBD1. CDR3 length: 13 amino acids. Trimming at V came to 5 bases and at J to 4 bases, leaving 5 bases not matched to a gene. Germline lookup yields CDR1 SGHNT and CDR2 YYREEE (reference sequence). CDR3 bases: TGTGCCAGCAGGTGGACAGGGAGGTACGAGCAGTACTTC. Protein: CASRWTGRYEQYF. The variable domain in full, completed from reference TRBV5-4 and TRBJ2-7, reads ETGVTQSPTHLIKTRGQQVTLRCSSQSGHNTVSWYQQALGQGPQFIFQYYREEENGRGNFPPRFSGLQFPNYSSELNVNALELDDSALYLCASRWTGRYEQYFGPGTRLTVT.

This clone was detected only once. The J gene is TRBJ2-7, the V gene TRBV19, with D possibly being TRBD2 (5 bases). V shed 3 bases and J shed 4 bases, with 16 bases lying between them. Per germline, CDR1 LNHDA and CDR2 SQIVND (reference sequence). The CDR3 contains 15 residues. In DNA form, the CDR3 reads TGTGCCAGTAGTATTGGGCCCAGCGGCCTTTACGAGCAGTACTTC. Its translation: CASSIGPSGLYEQYF.

This chain joins TRBV2 and TRBJ2-7; 7 bases agree with TRBD1. Trimming took 6 bases from V and 1 from J; bases not matched to a gene: 12. The CDR3 has 16 amino acids. Germline V gene sequence: CDR1 SNHLY, CDR2 FYNNEI. This CDR3 reads CASSRQGGLTSYEQYF. In DNA form, the CDR3 reads TGTGCCAGCAGCCGACAGGGCGGACTCACATCCTACGAGCAGTACTTC.

The chain combines TRBV19 with TRBJ1-3, with a weak D call TRBD1 (5 bases). The CDR3 sequence is 12 residues long. V lost 9 bases and J lost 3, with 9 bases in between. Germline-derived CDR1 and CDR2 are LNHDA and SQIVND (reference sequence). The CDR3 is CASGAGGNTIYF. The CDR3 DNA is TGTGCCAGCGGGGCAGGTGGAAACACCATATATTTT.

J is TRBJ1-2 and V is TRBV5-8, with D uncertain. The CDR3 is made up of 14 amino acids. CDR1 is SGHTS, CDR2 YDEGEE, per germline. Trimming pared 1 base from V and 0 bases from J, leaving 7 bases between. CDR3 coding DNA: TGTGCCAGCAGCTTGCGGTCAACTAACTATGGCTACACCTTC. It translates to CASSLRSTNYGYTF.

The rearrangement joins TRBV28 to TRBJ2-7, with 10 bases fitting TRBD1. The CDR3 loop spans 14 amino acids. Germline-derived CDR1 and CDR2 are MDHEN and SYDVKM. Trimming removed 8 bases from V and 5 bases from J; junction bases left unmatched: 9. The CDR3 nucleotides are TGTGCCAGCGAGACCAGACAGGGGGCTAACGAGCAGTACTTC. This translates into CASETRQGANEQYF.

The rearrangement uses TRBV5-1 and TRBJ1-3, with 8 bases aligning to TRBD1. Looked up from germline, CDR1 is SGHRS and CDR2 is YFSETQ. J was trimmed by 0 bases and V by 0 bases; bases with no gene match: 8. This CDR3 has 18 amino acids. CDR3 region: CASSLAWRQGSSGNTIYF. CDR3 bases: TGCGCCAGCAGCTTGGCATGGCGACAGGGGAGCTCTGGAAACACCATATATTTT.